This entry is about one T cell receptor (beta chain). The data belong to a study of blood T cell repertoires in COVID-19. For the study at large: The United States, Italy and Spain were the sources of the acute and convalescent COVID-19 samples.

Authors' methods: Amplifying reference gene primers gave estimates of nucleated cell counts. Here immunoSEQ multiplex PCR was the method, and the copy in TCRdb shows in-frame clones only, minus some. The V and J calls and the clone size are those of that table, but D and trimming were determined from the DNA. The sample has about 160,000 clones; over 80% are singletons. Trimming cost V 2 bases and J 6 bases, with 11 bases left between them. The CDR3 spans 13 residues. Germline V gene data show CDR1 as MNHEY and CDR2 as SMNVEV (reference sequence). The sample was peripheral blood. This TCR was sampled from a woman aged 50 to 60 with acute or convalescent COVID-19. The V gene is TRBV27, the J gene TRBJ2-7; D might be TRBD1 (5 bases). The CDR3 is CASSLQVGVEQYF. CDR3 coding DNA: TGTGCCAGCAGTTTACAGGTAGGGGTCGAGCAGTACTTC.